These 5 T cell receptor beta chains share one sample of origin, sequenced in a study of cytomegalovirus exposure and HLA in healthy donors (dated by TCRdb to 2016 to 2017). The method was the immunoSEQ multiplex PCR assay. For the multiplex PCR, a mixture combining 60 forward primers for TCR Vbeta segments and 13 reverse primers for TCR Jbeta segments was used. The table was pulled from immuneACCESS by TCRdb, which kept in-frame rearrangements only. Such tables lose some clones; where checked, under half of the loss comes from unresolved V genes, and the rest has no known cause. The table for this sample lists 110,000 to 150,000 clones; nearly 10% of them were counted only once. Under 2% of the sample is taken by the ten largest. Sequences were obtained from PBMCs. The receptor set was obtained from a man aged 45 to 65 in good health and CMV-seronegative.

This chain links TRBV10-2 with TRBJ1-3; D possibly corresponds to TRBD1 (6 bases). Germline CDR1 is WSHSY and CDR2 is SAAADI. The V gene lost 6 bases and the J gene lost 2 bases, with 17 bases spanning the gap. This CDR3 is built from 16 residues. The DNA of the CDR3 is TGCGCCAGCAGCGACACAGGGAAGGGGGCTGGAAACACCATATATTTT. Translating it yields CASSDTGKGAGNTIYF.

This chain connects TRBV6-1 to TRBJ2-6; 7 positions match TRBD1. The CDR3 contains 17 residues. The V and J ends lost 3 bases and 0 bases, in that order; junction bases with no gene match: 5. CDR1 is MNHNS and CDR2 is SASEGT in the germline V gene. For the CDR3, the DNA is TGTGCCAGCAGTGATTTGGGACAGCCCTCTGGGGCCAACGTCCTGACTTTC. It encodes CASSDLGQPSGANVLTF.

This clone occurred once. The chain links TRBV30 to TRBJ1-2; D remains ambiguous. This CDR3 region has 14 residues. The ends were cut back, 0 bases at V and 4 bases at J, with 12 bases in the middle. The germline CDR1 and CDR2 sequences are GTSNPN and SVGIG (reference sequence). The CDR3 bases are TGTGCCTGGAGTGTTCCAAAATTTCCCTATGGCTACACCTTC. Protein sequence: CAWSVPKFPYGYTF.

A remark on this clone: Other nucleotide sequences in the sample specify the same CDR3. This sequence joins TRBV5-4 and TRBJ1-1; 9 bases align to TRBD1. J was trimmed by 1 base and V by 4 bases; bases with no gene match: 2. The CDR3 is made up of 14 amino acids. Germline V lookup: CDR1 SGHNT, CDR2 YYREEE (reference sequence). CDR3 protein: CASSPGQGNTEAFF. DNA of the CDR3: TGTGCCAGCAGCCCGGGACAGGGGAACACTGAAGCTTTCTTT.

The chain recombines TRBV15 with TRBJ1-1; perhaps TRBD1 as D (6 bases). Germline V gene data show CDR1 as LNHNV and CDR2 as YYDKDF (reference sequence). The V end lost 5 bases, the J end lost 5 bases, and 15 bases lay between the germline ends. The CDR3 contains 14 residues. The CDR3 region has the DNA TGTGCCACCAGCCTGGGCGGGGGGCAAACTGAAGCTTTCTTT. The encoded protein is CATSLGGGQTEAFF.